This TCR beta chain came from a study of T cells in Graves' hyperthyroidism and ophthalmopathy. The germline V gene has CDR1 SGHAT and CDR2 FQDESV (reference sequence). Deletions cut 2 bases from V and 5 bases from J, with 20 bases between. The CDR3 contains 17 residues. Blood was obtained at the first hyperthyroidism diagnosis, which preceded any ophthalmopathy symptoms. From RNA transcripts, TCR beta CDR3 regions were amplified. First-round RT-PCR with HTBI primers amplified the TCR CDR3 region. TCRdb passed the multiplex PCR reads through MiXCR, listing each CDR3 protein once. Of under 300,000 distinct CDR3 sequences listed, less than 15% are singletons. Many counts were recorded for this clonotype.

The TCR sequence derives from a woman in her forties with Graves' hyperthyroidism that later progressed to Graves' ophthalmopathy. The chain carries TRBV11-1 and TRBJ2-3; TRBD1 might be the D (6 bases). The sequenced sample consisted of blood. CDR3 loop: CASSLMTGQLKVDTQYF. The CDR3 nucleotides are TGTGCCAGCAGCTTAATGACAGGTCAATTGAAAGTAGATACGCAGTATTTT.